A selection of T cell receptor beta chains follows, all from one sample in a study of somatic mutations in cytotoxic T cells in rheumatoid arthritis. Assay used: immunoSEQ multiplex PCR; TCRdb lists only in-frame clones, some missing. Among about 23,000 clones listed, about 77% were seen once. Sample: CD8+ T cells sorted from blood. The source is an adult with rheumatoid arthritis. CDR3s include the opening cysteine and the closing phenylalanine or tryptophan. D genes are given only for firm matches. Clone size, where shown, is once, few, many, or a class for clones that have expanded.

D: -
V: TRBV9
size: -
J: TRBJ2-2
CDR3: CASSVVGRRTGELFF
DNA: TGTGCCAGCAGCGTAGTTGGCCGGAGGACCGGGGAGCTGTTTTTT

D: -
V: TRBV19
size: -
J: TRBJ1-4
CDR3: CASKTNPGTTNEKLFF
DNA: TGTGCCAGCAAGACGAATCCCGGGACTACTAATGAAAAACTGTTTTTT

D: TRBD1
V: TRBV2
size: -
J: TRBJ1-1
CDR3: CASSRTGTTEAFF
DNA: TGTGCCAGCAGTAGGACAGGGACCACTGAAGCTTTCTTT

D: -
V: TRBV6-5
size: few
J: TRBJ1-5
CDR3: CATRTVNQPQHF
DNA: TGTGCCACCCGGACGGTAAATCAGCCCCAGCATTTT

D: -
V: TRBV9
size: -
J: TRBJ2-5
CDR3: CASSGGDGYQETQYF
DNA: TGTGCCAGCAGCGGAGGGGACGGATACCAAGAGACCCAGTACTTC

D: -
V: TRBV28
size: -
J: TRBJ1-2
CDR3: CASSLLGGFYGYTF
DNA: TGTGCCAGCAGTTTATTGGGGGGCTTCTATGGCTACACCTTC

D: TRBD1
V: TRBV7-6
size: -
J: TRBJ1-1
CDR3: CASSNRGHDTEAFF
DNA: TGTGCCAGCAGCAACAGGGGGCACGACACTGAAGCTTTCTTT

D: -
V: TRBV19
size: -
J: TRBJ1-1
CDR3: CAGGGINTEAFF
DNA: TGCGCCGGCGGGGGGATAAACACTGAAGCTTTCTTT

D: -
V: TRBV10-2
size: once
J: TRBJ1-5
CDR3: CASTDDQADNQPQHF
DNA: TGCGCCAGCACTGACGACCAAGCGGACAATCAGCCCCAGCATTTT

D: -
V: TRBV6-1
size: few
J: TRBJ2-3
CDR3: CASSDYAGNTDTQYF
DNA: TGTGCCAGCAGTGACTATGCAGGAAACACAGATACGCAGTATTTT

D: -
V: TRBV27
size: -
J: TRBJ1-1
CDR3: CASSPIGFASVTEAFF
DNA: TGTGCCAGCAGTCCGATCGGTTTTGCCTCGGTCACTGAAGCTTTCTTT

D: TRBD1
V: TRBV9
size: -
J: TRBJ2-3
CDR3: CASSARTGGFADTQYF
DNA: TGTGCCAGCAGCGCAAGGACAGGGGGCTTCGCAGATACGCAGTATTTT

D: TRBD2
V: TRBV27
size: once
J: TRBJ2-5
CDR3: CASRTLAGGKETQYF
DNA: TGTGCCAGCAGGACACTAGCGGGAGGAAAAGAGACCCAGTACTTC

D: -
V: TRBV6-6
size: -
J: TRBJ2-2
CDR3: CASSPPNYTGELFF
DNA: TGTGCCAGCAGTCCTCCGAACTACACCGGGGAGCTGTTTTTT

D: TRBD1
V: TRBV2
size: -
J: TRBJ1-1
CDR3: CASRAGGRTEAFF
DNA: TGTGCCAGCAGGGCAGGGGGCCGTACTGAAGCTTTCTTT

D: TRBD1
V: TRBV7-9
size: few
J: TRBJ1-1
CDR3: CASSLQDRGWTEAFF
DNA: TGTGCCAGCAGCCTCCAAGACAGGGGATGGACTGAAGCTTTCTTT

D: TRBD2
V: TRBV7-6
size: -
J: TRBJ2-5
CDR3: CASSLGLAGEGETQYF
DNA: TGTGCCAGCAGCCTTGGACTAGCGGGGGAAGGGGAGACCCAGTACTTC

D: -
V: TRBV27
size: -
J: TRBJ1-6
CDR3: CASSLSPGSPLHF
DNA: TGTGCCAGCAGTTTATCGCCTGGTTCACCCCTCCACTTT

D: -
V: TRBV29-1
size: -
J: TRBJ1-2
CDR3: CSVERVAYGYTF
DNA: TGCAGCGTTGAGAGGGTTGCCTATGGCTACACCTTC

D: -
V: TRBV7-9
size: -
J: TRBJ2-5
CDR3: CASSLAGQILEGEQYF
DNA: TGTGCCAGCAGCTTAGCCGGACAAATCCTTGAAGGGGAGCAGTACTTC

D: -
V: TRBV5-1
size: -
J: TRBJ2-6
CDR3: CASSVAMARVGANVLTF
DNA: TGCGCCAGCAGCGTCGCCATGGCCAGGGTCGGGGCCAACGTCCTGACTTTC

D: TRBD2
V: TRBV4-3
size: -
J: TRBJ2-2
CDR3: CASSQVVSGGAPNTGELFF
DNA: TGCGCCAGCAGCCAAGTTGTTAGCGGGGGGGCTCCGAACACCGGGGAGCTGTTTTTT

D: TRBD2
V: TRBV9
size: -
J: TRBJ2-1
CDR3: CASSVGGVSSGGIYNEQFF
DNA: TGTGCCAGCAGCGTAGGAGGGGTTTCTAGCGGGGGGATATACAATGAGCAGTTCTTC

D: TRBD1
V: TRBV27
size: -
J: TRBJ2-7
CDR3: CASSPPRGQGAYEQYF
DNA: TGTGCCAGCAGTCCCCCCCGAGGACAGGGGGCCTACGAGCAGTACTTC

D: -
V: TRBV10-2
size: -
J: TRBJ2-7
CDR3: CASSEARSNEQYF
DNA: TGCGCCAGCAGTGAGGCCAGGTCGAACGAGCAGTACTTC

D: -
V: TRBV6-5
size: -
J: TRBJ2-1
CDR3: CASSSHLVGYNEQFF
DNA: TGTGCCAGCAGTTCCCATTTGGTAGGCTACAATGAGCAGTTCTTC

D: -
V: TRBV27
size: -
J: TRBJ2-7
CDR3: CASSHQTAYALYEQYF
DNA: TGTGCCAGCAGTCATCAGACCGCATACGCCCTCTACGAGCAGTACTTC

D: -
V: TRBV4-3
size: once
J: TRBJ2-5
CDR3: CASSPQGTHKGETQYF
DNA: TGCGCCAGCAGCCCCCAGGGGACACACAAGGGGGAGACCCAGTACTTC

D: -
V: TRBV18
size: -
J: TRBJ2-2
CDR3: CASSPNGDAGELFF
DNA: TGTGCCAGCTCACCGAACGGGGATGCCGGGGAGCTGTTTTTT

D: -
V: TRBV6-5
size: once
J: TRBJ2-1
CDR3: CASGWGAYNEQFF
DNA: TGTGCCAGCGGGTGGGGGGCCTACAATGAGCAGTTCTTC

D: -
V: TRBV5-6
size: -
J: TRBJ1-4
CDR3: CASSSGIIEKLFF
DNA: TGTGCCAGCAGCAGTGGGATCATTGAAAAACTGTTTTTT

D: -
V: TRBV30
size: -
J: TRBJ1-1
CDR3: CAWRGQGITEAFF
DNA: TGTGCCTGGAGAGGGCAGGGGATCACTGAAGCTTTCTTT

D: -
V: TRBV9
size: -
J: TRBJ1-5
CDR3: CASSVGVGNQPQHF
DNA: TGTGCCAGCAGCGTAGGAGTAGGAAATCAGCCCCAGCATTTT

D: -
V: TRBV19
size: few
J: TRBJ1-1
CDR3: CASSIDSMRGSFEAFF
DNA: TGTGCCAGTAGTATAGATTCGATGCGAGGGTCCTTTGAAGCTTTCTTT

D: -
V: TRBV6-6
size: once
J: TRBJ2-3
CDR3: CASTFYRKSSTDTQYF
DNA: TGTGCCAGCACTTTTTACAGAAAATCTAGCACAGATACGCAGTATTTT

D: -
V: TRBV6-5
size: once
J: TRBJ2-5
CDR3: CASSYSEGRETQYF
DNA: TGTGCCAGCAGTTACTCGGAGGGGCGGGAGACCCAGTACTTC

D: -
V: TRBV19
size: -
J: TRBJ2-7
CDR3: CASSPTGSTYEQYF
DNA: TGTGCCAGTAGCCCTACAGGGTCCACCTACGAGCAGTACTTC

D: -
V: TRBV7-8
size: -
J: TRBJ1-2
CDR3: CASSLAPNGYTF
DNA: TGTGCCAGCAGCTTAGCCCCTAATGGCTACACCTTC